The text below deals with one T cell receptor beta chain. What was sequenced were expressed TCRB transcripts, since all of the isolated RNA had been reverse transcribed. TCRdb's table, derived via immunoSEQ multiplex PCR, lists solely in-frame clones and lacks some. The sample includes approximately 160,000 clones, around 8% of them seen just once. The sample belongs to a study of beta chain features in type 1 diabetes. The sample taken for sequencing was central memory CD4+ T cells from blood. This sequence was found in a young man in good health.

The CDR3: CASSFRLAGAHEQFF. In DNA form, the CDR3 reads TGTGCCAGCAGCTTCAGACTAGCGGGAGCTCATGAGCAGTTCTTC. The genes are TRBV7-3 and TRBJ2-1; 12 nucleotides align to TRBD2. CDR3 length equals 15 residues. Germline V CDR1 and CDR2: SGHTA, FQGTGA. After removal of 3 bases from V and 8 bases from J, the junction contained 5 bases not matched to a gene.